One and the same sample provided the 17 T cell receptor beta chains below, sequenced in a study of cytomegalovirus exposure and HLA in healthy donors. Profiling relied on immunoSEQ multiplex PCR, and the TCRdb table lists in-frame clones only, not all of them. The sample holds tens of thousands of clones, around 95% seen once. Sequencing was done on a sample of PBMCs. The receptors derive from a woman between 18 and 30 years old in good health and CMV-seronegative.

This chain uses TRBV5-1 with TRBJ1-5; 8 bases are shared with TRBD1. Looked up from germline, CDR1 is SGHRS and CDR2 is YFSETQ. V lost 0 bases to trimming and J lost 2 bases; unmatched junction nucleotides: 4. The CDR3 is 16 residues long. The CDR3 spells CASSLEGQGGNQPQHF. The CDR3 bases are TGCGCCAGCAGCTTGGAAGGACAGGGAGGCAATCAGCCCCAGCATTTT.

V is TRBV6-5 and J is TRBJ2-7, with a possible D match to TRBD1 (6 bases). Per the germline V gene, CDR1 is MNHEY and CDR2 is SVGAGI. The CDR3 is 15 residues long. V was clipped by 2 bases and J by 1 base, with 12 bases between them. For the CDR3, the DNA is TGTGCCAGCAGTTACGGGGGACACCTGTCCTACGAGCAGTACTTC. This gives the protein CASSYGGHLSYEQYF.

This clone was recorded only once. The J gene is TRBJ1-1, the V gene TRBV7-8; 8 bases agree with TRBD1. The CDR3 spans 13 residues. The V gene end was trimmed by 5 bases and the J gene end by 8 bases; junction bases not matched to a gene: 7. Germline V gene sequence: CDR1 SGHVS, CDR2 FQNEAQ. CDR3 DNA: TGTGCCAGCAGCGCCTCCGGGACAGGCGAAGCTTTCTTT. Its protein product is CASSASGTGEAFF.

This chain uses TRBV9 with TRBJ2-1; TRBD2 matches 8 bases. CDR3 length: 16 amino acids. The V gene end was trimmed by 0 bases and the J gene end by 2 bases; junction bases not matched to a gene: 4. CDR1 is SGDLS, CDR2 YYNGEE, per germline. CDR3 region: CASSVAPGGPYNEQFF. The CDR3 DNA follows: TGTGCCAGCAGCGTAGCACCGGGAGGGCCCTACAATGAGCAGTTCTTC.

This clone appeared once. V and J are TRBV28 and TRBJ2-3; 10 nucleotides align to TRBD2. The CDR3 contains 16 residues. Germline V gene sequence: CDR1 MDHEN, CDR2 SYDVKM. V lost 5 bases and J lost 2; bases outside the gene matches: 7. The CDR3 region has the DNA TGTGCCAGCAGTGTCCCACTAGCGGGGATCACAGATACGCAGTATTTT. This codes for CASSVPLAGITDTQYF. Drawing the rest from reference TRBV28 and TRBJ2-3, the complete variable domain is DVKVTQSSRYLVKRTGEKVFLECVQDMDHENMFWYRQDPGLGLRLIYFSYDVKMKEKGDIPEGYSVSREKKERFSLILESASTNQTSMYLCASSVPLAGITDTQYFGPGTRLTVL.

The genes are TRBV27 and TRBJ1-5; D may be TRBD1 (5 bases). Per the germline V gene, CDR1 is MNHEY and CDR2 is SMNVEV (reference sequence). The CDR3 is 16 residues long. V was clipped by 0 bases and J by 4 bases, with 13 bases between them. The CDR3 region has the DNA TGTGCCAGCAGTTTATCCTGGGGACTCGGGAATCAGCCCCAGCATTTT. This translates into CASSLSWGLGNQPQHF.

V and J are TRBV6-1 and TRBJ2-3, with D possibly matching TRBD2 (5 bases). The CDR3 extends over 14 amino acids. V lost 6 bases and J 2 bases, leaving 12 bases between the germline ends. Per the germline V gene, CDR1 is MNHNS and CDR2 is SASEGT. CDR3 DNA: TGTGCCAGCAGAATGGCGGAGGTCACAGATACGCAGTATTTT. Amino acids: CASRMAEVTDTQYF.

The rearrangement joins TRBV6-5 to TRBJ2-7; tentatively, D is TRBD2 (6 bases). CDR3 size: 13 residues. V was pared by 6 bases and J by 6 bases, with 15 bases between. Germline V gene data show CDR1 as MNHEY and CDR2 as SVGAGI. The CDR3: CASRGYGGIEQYF. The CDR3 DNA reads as TGTGCCAGCAGGGGGTATGGGGGGATCGAGCAGTACTTC.

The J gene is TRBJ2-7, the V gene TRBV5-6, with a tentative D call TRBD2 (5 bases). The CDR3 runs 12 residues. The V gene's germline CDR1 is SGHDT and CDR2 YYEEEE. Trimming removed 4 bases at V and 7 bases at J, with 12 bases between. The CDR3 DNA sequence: TGTGCCAGCAGCGTGAGGGCCCTGGAGCAGTACTTC. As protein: CASSVRALEQYF.

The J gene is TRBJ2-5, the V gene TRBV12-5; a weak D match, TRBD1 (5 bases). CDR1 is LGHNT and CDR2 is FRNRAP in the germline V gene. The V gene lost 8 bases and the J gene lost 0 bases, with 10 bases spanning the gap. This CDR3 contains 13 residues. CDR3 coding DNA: TGTGCTAGTAATTCGGACAACCAAGAGACCCAGTACTTC. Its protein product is CASNSDNQETQYF.

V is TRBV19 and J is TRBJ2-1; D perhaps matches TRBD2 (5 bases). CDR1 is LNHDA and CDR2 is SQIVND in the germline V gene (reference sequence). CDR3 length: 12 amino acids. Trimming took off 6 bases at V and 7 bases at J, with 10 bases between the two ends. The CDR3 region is CASRVRGNEQFF. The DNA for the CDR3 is TGTGCCAGTAGAGTTCGAGGGAATGAGCAGTTCTTC.

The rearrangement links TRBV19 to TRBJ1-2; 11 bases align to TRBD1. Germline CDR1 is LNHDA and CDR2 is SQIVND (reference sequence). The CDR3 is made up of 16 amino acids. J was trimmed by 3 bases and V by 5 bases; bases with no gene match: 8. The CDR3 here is CASSFGQGALDYGYTF. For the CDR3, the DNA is TGTGCCAGTAGTTTCGGACAGGGGGCGTTGGACTATGGCTACACCTTC.

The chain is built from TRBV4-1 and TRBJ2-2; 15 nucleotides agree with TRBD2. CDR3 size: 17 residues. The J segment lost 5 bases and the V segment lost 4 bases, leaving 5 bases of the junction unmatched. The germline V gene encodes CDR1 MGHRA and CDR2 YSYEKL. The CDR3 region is CASSPRTSGRGTGELFF. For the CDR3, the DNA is TGCGCCAGCAGCCCGAGGACTAGCGGGAGGGGGACCGGGGAGCTGTTTTTT.

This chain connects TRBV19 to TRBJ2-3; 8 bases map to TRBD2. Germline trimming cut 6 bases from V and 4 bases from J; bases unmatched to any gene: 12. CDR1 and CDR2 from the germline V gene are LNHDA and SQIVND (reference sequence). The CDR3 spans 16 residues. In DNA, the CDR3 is TGTGCCAGTAGCCCCCGCATGAGCGGGAGATCAGATACGCAGTATTTT. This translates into CASSPRMSGRSDTQYF.

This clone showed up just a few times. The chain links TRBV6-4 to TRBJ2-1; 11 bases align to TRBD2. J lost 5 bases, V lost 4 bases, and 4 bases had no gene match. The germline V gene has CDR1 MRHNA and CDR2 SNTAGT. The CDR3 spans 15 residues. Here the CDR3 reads CASSAGTSGDNEQFF. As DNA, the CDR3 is TGTGCCAGCAGTGCCGGGACTAGCGGTGACAATGAGCAGTTCTTC.

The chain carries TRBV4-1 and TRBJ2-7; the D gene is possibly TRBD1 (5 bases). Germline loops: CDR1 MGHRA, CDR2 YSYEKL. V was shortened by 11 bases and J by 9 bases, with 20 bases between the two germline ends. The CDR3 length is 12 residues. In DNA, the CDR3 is TGCGCCGGAGAAGGGGTTGTCCTAAGGCAGTACTTC. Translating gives CAGEGVVLRQYF.

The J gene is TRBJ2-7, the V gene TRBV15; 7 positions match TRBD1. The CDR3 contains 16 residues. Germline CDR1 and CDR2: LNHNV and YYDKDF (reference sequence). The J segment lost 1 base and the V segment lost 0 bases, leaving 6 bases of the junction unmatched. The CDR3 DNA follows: TGTGCCACCAGCAGAGATCGGACAGGAATGTCCTACGAGCAGTACTTC. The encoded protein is CATSRDRTGMSYEQYF.